This T cell receptor beta chain was retrieved from a study of cytomegalovirus exposure and HLA in healthy donors. Study-wide results and limits: Accurate prediction of HLA-A and HLA-B alleles (for most subjects) was reportedly achieved from TCR beta sequences. In a later analysis, CMV-associated beta chains were mostly HLA-associated, it appeared. Around 18,000 TCR beta sequences were associated with HLA alleles at 0.05 false discovery rate in a later analysis. Sequencing artifact likely explains a cluster of highly shared sequence variants.

Primers for the PCR totalled 60 Vbeta and 13 Jbeta. The table came from immunoSEQ multiplex PCR; TCRdb's copy has only in-frame clones and leaves some out. This sample has about 150,000 clones, with roughly 82% found just once. This clone was counted between two and nine times. Its antigen is currently unknown. Germline values: CDR1 MNHEY, CDR2 SVGAGI. Trimming took 5 bases from V and 4 from J, leaving 11 bases between them. The CDR3 runs 14 residues. The receptor was isolated from a woman aged 50 to 65 in good health and CMV-seropositive. Sequencing used PBMCs. J is TRBJ1-4 and V is TRBV6-5, with D tentatively TRBD1 (6 bases). CDR3 nucleotides: TGTGCCAGCAGTCCTCAGGGGATTAATGAAAAACTGTTTTTT. This gives the protein CASSPQGINEKLFF.